The present T cell receptor (beta chain) was sequenced within a study of identical twins. Worth noting for this clonotype: Its specificity is unknown.

Each donor was a healthy Caucasian. J gave up 11 bases and V 4 bases, and 9 bases lay outside the gene matches. Germline loops: CDR1 MNHNS, CDR2 SASEGT. The CDR3 totals 15 residues. Study findings and constraints: For monozygotic twins, models underestimated out-of-frame TCR alpha sharing. Fewer insertions characterized abundant cord blood beta clonotypes, whereas memory repertoires showed none. Where out-of-frame alpha sequences were twin-shared, they showed excess low generation probability.

TCRdb independently ran MiXCR on the 5' RACE reads; one entry per CDR3 protein. The sample includes 1.5 million to 2 million distinct CDR3 sequences, under 35% of them seen just once. V is TRBV6-1 and J is TRBJ2-5; TRBD2 agrees at 14 bases. The sequencing input was cord blood. This TCR was sampled from a newborn girl in good health. In DNA, the CDR3 is TGTGCCAGCAGTGTTTTGGGACTAGCGGGAGTGGAGCAGTACTTC. Its translation is CASSVLGLAGVEQYF.